The 24 T cell receptor beta chains below were found in one sample sequenced in a study of T cells in Graves' hyperthyroidism and ophthalmopathy. From RNA transcripts, TCR beta CDR3 regions were amplified. TCR CDR3 underwent first-round RT-PCR with the HTBI primer set. TCRdb recomputed calls from the multiplex PCR reads with MiXCR, one row per CDR3 protein. Among 360,000 or so distinct CDR3 sequences listed, about 16% were seen once. Sequencing was carried out using blood. The receptors come from a woman in her sixties with Graves' ophthalmopathy.

Remarks on this clonotype: A much more abundant neighbour one base away suggests this may be a read error. The chain joins TRBV12-5 to TRBJ2-1; TRBD2 matches 8 bases. The J call may be wrong; the DNA end is better matched by TRBJ2-7. Germline V gene data show CDR1 as LGHNT and CDR2 as FRNRAP. The CDR3 length is 17 residues. The CDR3 region is CASGLVPGTRLNNEQYF. Written as DNA, the CDR3 is TGTGCTAGTGGTTTGGTACCTGGGACTAGACTAAACAATGAGCAGTACTTC.

Notes on this clonotype: This may come from a read error, since a much larger clone is one base off. V gene TRBV20-1 combines with J gene TRBJ2-3, with D possibly matching TRBD2 (6 bases). This CDR3 has 15 amino acids. Looked up from germline, CDR1 is DFQATT and CDR2 is SNEGSKA (reference sequence). V lost 0 bases to trimming and J lost 5 bases, with 15 bases between them. This CDR3 reads CSARDLAGKIDTQYF. The CDR3 DNA is TGCAGTGCTAGAGATCTCGCGGGAAAAATAGATACGCAGTATTTT.

The chain carries TRBV19 and TRBJ2-1; TRBD2 aligns across 7 bases. CDR1 and CDR2 (germline): LNHDA, SQIVND (reference sequence). The CDR3 totals 14 residues. With 3 bases clipped from V and 10 bases from J, the junction kept 9 bases outside the gene matches. In nucleotides, the CDR3 is TGTGCCAGTAGTATGGGGTCGGCGGGAGTCGAGCAGTTCTTC. Translation gives CASSMGSAGVEQFF.

This clonotype was found many times. The chain combines TRBV20-1 with TRBJ2-1; D is perhaps TRBD2 (6 bases). Trimming took off 4 bases at V and 2 bases at J, with 15 bases between the two ends. The CDR3 runs 15 residues. From germline, CDR1 is DFQATT and CDR2 SNEGSKA (reference sequence). The CDR3 reads CSATRDSRPYNEQFF. The CDR3 nucleotides read TGCAGTGCTACCCGGGACTCCCGACCCTACAATGAGCAGTTCTTC.

The rearrangement joins TRBV5-6 to TRBJ1-3; D remains ambiguous. This CDR3 is 13 amino acids long. Trimming removed 4 bases at V and 0 bases at J, with 5 bases between. The germline gives CDR1 SGHDT, CDR2 YYEEEE. The CDR3 region is CASSQDSGNTIYF. The CDR3 DNA follows: TGTGCCAGCAGCCAAGACTCTGGAAACACCATATATTTT.

This clonotype came up a few times. This chain joins TRBV6-1 and TRBJ1-5; 10 bases match TRBD1. Germline V gene sequence: CDR1 MNHNS, CDR2 SASEGT. Trimming cost V 6 bases and J 7 bases; bases outside gene matches: 18. This CDR3 is 18 amino acids long. CDR3 protein: CASSLISTGGRSGQPQHF. In DNA form, the CDR3 reads TGTGCCAGCAGCCTAATCTCGACAGGGGGCCGTTCTGGACAGCCCCAGCATTTT.

This clonotype was detected many times. The V call is TRBV18, the J call TRBJ2-1, with 7 bases aligning to TRBD1. The CDR3 totals 15 residues. V dropped 3 bases and J dropped 4; count of bases not matched to a gene: 6. The germline gives CDR1 KGHSH, CDR2 LQKENI. The CDR3 DNA sequence: TGTGCCAGCTCACCCGCGAGGGGGCCATACAATGAGCAGTTCTTC. It yields the protein CASSPARGPYNEQFF.

This chain joins TRBV5-8 and TRBJ1-4; tentative D call: TRBD1 (6 bases). The CDR3 totals 15 residues. The germline gives CDR1 SGHTS, CDR2 YDEGEE. The V and J ends lost 2 bases and 2 bases respectively, with 10 bases between them. CDR3 in amino acids: CASSFQGWTNEKLFF. The CDR3 nucleotides read TGTGCCAGCAGCTTTCAGGGGTGGACTAATGAAAAACTGTTTTTT.

This clonotype was counted a few times. The chain couples TRBV4-1 to TRBJ2-7; D might be TRBD2 (6 bases). This CDR3 spans 13 amino acids. V was pared by 3 bases and J by 5 bases, with 11 bases between. Germline V CDR1 and CDR2: MGHRA, YSYEKL. CDR3 bases: TGCGCCAGCAGCCACCTACTAGCTCACGAGCAGTACTTC. Its translation: CASSHLLAHEQYF.

This clonotype appeared many times. The CDR3 sequence: CASRGGGFNEQFF. In nucleotides, the CDR3 is TGTGCCAGCAGGGGTGGGGGGTTCAATGAGCAGTTCTTC. The chain has TRBV7-9 and TRBJ2-1, with D possibly TRBD2 on 6 matching bases. The CDR3 has 13 amino acids. Germline loops: CDR1 SEHNR, CDR2 FQNEAQ (reference sequence). V lost 6 bases, J lost 6 bases, and 12 bases lay in between. The full variable domain, its missing parts supplied by reference TRBV7-9 and TRBJ2-1, is DTGVSQNPRHKITKRGQNVTFRCDPISEHNRLYWYRQTLGQGPEFLTYFQNEAQLEKSRLLSDRFSAERPKGSFSTLEIQRTEQGDSAMYLCASRGGGFNEQFFGPGTRLTVL.

This clonotype appeared many times. V gene TRBV30 combines with J gene TRBJ2-7; 12 positions agree with TRBD2. Germline lookup yields CDR1 GTSNPN and CDR2 SVGIG (reference sequence). Trimming cost V 5 bases and J 7 bases; bases outside gene matches: 6. The CDR3 consists of 13 residues. The DNA for the CDR3 is TGTGCCTGGCGACTAGCGGGAGTGAGGGAGCAGTACTTC. Translation gives CAWRLAGVREQYF.

This clonotype has at least ten counts. This chain links TRBV10-3 with TRBJ2-3; no definite D call. Germline CDR1 is ENHRY and CDR2 is SYGVKD. Trimming removed 5 bases from V and 0 bases from J, with 6 bases in between. The CDR3 is 13 residues long. The CDR3 loop is CAISPYSTDTQYF. CDR3 bases: TGTGCCATCAGTCCCTATAGCACAGATACGCAGTATTTT.

Concerning this clonotype itself: This may come from a read error, since a much larger clone is one base off. The conserved phenylalanine or tryptophan is not found at the CDR3 terminus, so this likely reflects a read error. The rearrangement links TRBV5-1 to TRBJ1-5; D might be TRBD1 (6 bases). The CDR3 is made up of 15 amino acids. V dropped 4 bases and J dropped 6 bases, with 17 bases sitting between them. In germline, CDR1 is SGHRS, CDR2 YFSETQ. The CDR3 bases are TGCGCCAGCAGCCCGGGGGTCGGGGGCGCTCAGCCCCAGCATCTT. This encodes CASSPGVGGAQPQHL.

V gene TRBV29-1 combines with J gene TRBJ2-1; TRBD1 is a possible D gene (5 bases). The germline gives CDR1 SQVTM, CDR2 ANQGSEA. This CDR3 spans 12 amino acids. V shed 3 bases and J shed 5 bases, with 8 bases lying between them. The CDR3 nucleotides read TGCAGCGTTGATTGGGGCAACAATGAGCAGTTCTTC. Translation: CSVDWGNNEQFF.

V and J are TRBV7-2 and TRBJ1-6; D not certain. Germline CDR1 reads SGHTA; CDR2 reads FQGNSA. The CDR3 totals 15 residues. The germline V and J ends were trimmed by 4 bases and 7 bases, with 14 bases remaining between them. CDR3 loop: CASSSLGAANSPLHF. The CDR3, as DNA: TGTGCCAGCAGCTCCCTCGGTGCGGCAAATTCACCCCTCCACTTT.

This clonotype was counted at least ten times. The chain carries TRBV20-1 and TRBJ2-1; 9 bases map to TRBD1. Germline loops: CDR1 DFQATT, CDR2 SNEGSKA (reference sequence). Trimming at V came to 3 bases and at J to 7 bases, leaving 7 bases not matched to a gene. CDR3 size: 14 residues. CDR3 protein: CSARRDRARNEQFF. Written as DNA, the CDR3 is TGCAGTGCTAGGAGGGACAGGGCTAGGAATGAGCAGTTCTTC.

In its sample, this clonotype was seen a few times. The chain has TRBV5-5 and TRBJ1-1; 7 bases match TRBD1. J was trimmed by 4 bases and V by 4 bases; bases with no gene match: 7. Germline CDR1 reads SGHKS; CDR2 reads YYEKEE (reference sequence). The CDR3 contains 14 residues. The CDR3 DNA sequence: TGTGCCAGCAGCCAACTTCAGGGGGGCACTGAAGCTTTCTTT. This codes for CASSQLQGGTEAFF.

This clonotype was seen many times. This chain joins TRBV28 and TRBJ2-1; 10 nucleotides line up with TRBD2. The CDR3 has 17 amino acids. V gave up 2 bases and J gave up 7 bases; unmatched junction bases: 11. From germline, CDR1 is MDHEN and CDR2 SYDVKM. In DNA, the CDR3 is TGTGCCAGCAGTTTAGATATCGCACTAGCGGGATATAATGAGCAGTTCTTC. Translating gives CASSLDIALAGYNEQFF.

V and J are TRBV7-9 and TRBJ2-7; TRBD2 might be the D (5 bases). The CDR3 loop spans 14 amino acids. The germline V gene encodes CDR1 SEHNR and CDR2 FQNEAQ (reference sequence). The ends were cut back, 5 bases at V and 7 bases at J, with 18 bases in the middle. DNA for the CDR3: TGTGCCAGCAGCACCCTTGGGCTAGCCGGGGAGCAGTACTTC. It yields the protein CASSTLGLAGEQYF.

The gene calls are TRBV29-1 and TRBJ2-1, with a tentative D call TRBD2 (7 bases). The CDR3 is 13 amino acids. Germline lookup yields CDR1 SQVTM and CDR2 ANQGSEA. Trimming pared 4 bases from V and 7 bases from J, leaving 14 bases between. This CDR3 reads CSVAGGVGNEQFF. The CDR3 bases are TGCAGCGTTGCGGGGGGCGTCGGGAATGAGCAGTTCTTC.

There are many counts of this clonotype. V usage is TRBV7-2 and J usage is TRBJ2-3; 9 positions match TRBD2. CDR3 length equals 15 residues. Looked up from germline, CDR1 is SGHTA and CDR2 is FQGNSA. Trimming cost V 2 bases and J 6 bases; bases outside gene matches: 6. CDR3 region: CASSLMGLAGDTQYF. The CDR3 nucleotides read TGTGCCAGCAGCTTAATGGGACTAGCAGGGGATACGCAGTATTTT.

This sequence joins TRBV28 and TRBJ2-7; D remains unclear. The CDR3 consists of 14 residues. Per germline, CDR1 MDHEN and CDR2 SYDVKM. Trimming removed 6 bases from V and 0 bases from J, with 12 bases in between. The CDR3 reads CASSLSLTSYEQYF. CDR3 coding DNA: TGTGCCAGCAGCCTAAGTTTGACCTCCTACGAGCAGTACTTC.

DNA for the CDR3: TGCAGTGCTAGCCACGGACAGGGCGGCACAGATACGCAGTATTTT. Protein sequence: CSASHGQGGTDTQYF. The rearrangement joins TRBV20-1 to TRBJ2-3; TRBD1 matches 8 bases. The CDR3 is 15 amino acids. The germline CDR1 and CDR2 sequences are DFQATT and SNEGSKA (reference sequence). After removal of 3 bases from V and 1 base from J, the junction contained 6 bases not matched to a gene.

Concerning this clonotype itself: This could be a read error, since a much larger clone is one nucleotide away. The J gene is TRBJ2-2, the V gene TRBV6-2 or TRBV6-3; the D gene could be TRBD1 or TRBD2 (5 bases each). The CDR3 extends over 14 amino acids. Per germline, CDR1 MNHEY and CDR2 SVGEGT. This CDR3 is CVSSYSRGTGELFF. The CDR3 DNA follows: TGTGTCAGCAGTTACTCGAGGGGCACCGGGGAGCTGTTTTTT.